This T cell receptor beta chain was sequenced in a study of pediatric ulcerative colitis. Study-level results: No controls had the two rectal clonotypes shared by ulcerative colitis patients.

On this clone: Its cognate antigen is unknown.

In germline, CDR1 is MDHEN, CDR2 SYDVKM. The CDR3 covers 14 residues. V was clipped by 3 bases and J by 2 bases, with 8 bases between them. Some clones are missing from TCRdb's copy, which holds only in-frame ones; the method was immunoSEQ multiplex PCR. Of about 64,000 clones in the sample, 77% were seen once. The chain links TRBV28 to TRBJ2-4; a weak D match, TRBD2 (7 bases). This TCR was recovered from a boy younger than 18 with moderate ulcerative colitis. The source material was blood. CDR3 amino acids: CASSFGGPKNIQYF. CDR3 coding DNA: TGTGCCAGCAGTTTCGGGGGGCCCAAAAACATTCAGTACTTC.